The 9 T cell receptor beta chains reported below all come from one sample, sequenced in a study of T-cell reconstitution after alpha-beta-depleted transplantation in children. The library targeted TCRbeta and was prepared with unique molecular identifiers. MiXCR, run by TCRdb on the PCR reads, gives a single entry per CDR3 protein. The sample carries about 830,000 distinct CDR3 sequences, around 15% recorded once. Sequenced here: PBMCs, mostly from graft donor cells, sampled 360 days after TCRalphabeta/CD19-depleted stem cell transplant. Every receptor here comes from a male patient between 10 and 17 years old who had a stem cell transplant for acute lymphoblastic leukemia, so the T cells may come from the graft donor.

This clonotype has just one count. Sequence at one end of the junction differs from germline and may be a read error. The CDR3 is CASCLGDRVSRATEAFF. DNA for the CDR3: TGTGCCAGCTGCTTAGGGGACAGGGTGTCTAGGGCCACTGAAGCTTTCTTT. The chain uses TRBV7-7 and TRBJ1-1, with TRBD1 matching over 9 bases. Germline lookup yields CDR1 SSHAT and CDR2 FNYEAQ (reference sequence). The CDR3 runs to 17 residues.

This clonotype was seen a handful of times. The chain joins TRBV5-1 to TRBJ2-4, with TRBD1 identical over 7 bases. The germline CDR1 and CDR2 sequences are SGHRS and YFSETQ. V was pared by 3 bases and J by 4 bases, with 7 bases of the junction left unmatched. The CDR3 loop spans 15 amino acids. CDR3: CASSSGTASKNIQYF. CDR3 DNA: TGCGCCAGCAGCTCGGGGACAGCATCTAAAAACATTCAGTACTTC.

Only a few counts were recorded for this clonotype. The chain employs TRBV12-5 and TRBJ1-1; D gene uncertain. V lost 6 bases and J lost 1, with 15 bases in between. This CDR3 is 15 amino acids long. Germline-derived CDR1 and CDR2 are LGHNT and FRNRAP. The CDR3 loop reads CASGLAPRGNTEAFF. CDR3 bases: TGTGCTAGTGGCCTTGCCCCCCGGGGGAACACTGAAGCTTTCTTT. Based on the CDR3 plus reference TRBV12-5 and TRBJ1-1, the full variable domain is DARVTQTPRHKVTEMGQEVTMRCQPILGHNTVFWYRQTMMQGLELLAYFRNRAPLDDSGMPKDRFSAEMPDATLATLKIQPSEPRDSAVYFCASGLAPRGNTEAFFGQGTRLTVV.

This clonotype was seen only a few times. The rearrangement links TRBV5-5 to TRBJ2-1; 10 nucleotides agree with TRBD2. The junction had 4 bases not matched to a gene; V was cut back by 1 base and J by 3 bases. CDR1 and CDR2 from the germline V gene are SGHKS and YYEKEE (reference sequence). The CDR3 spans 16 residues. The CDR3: CASSLQRTSGYNEQFF. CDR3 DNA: TGTGCCAGCAGCTTGCAAAGGACTAGCGGCTACAATGAGCAGTTCTTC.

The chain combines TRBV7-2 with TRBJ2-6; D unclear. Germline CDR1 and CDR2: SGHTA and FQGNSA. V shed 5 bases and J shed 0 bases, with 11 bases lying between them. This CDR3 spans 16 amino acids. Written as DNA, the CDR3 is TGTGCCAGCAGCCCGCCCGGGTTCTCTGGGGCCAACGTCCTGACTTTC. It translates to CASSPPGFSGANVLTF. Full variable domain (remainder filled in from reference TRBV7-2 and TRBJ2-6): GAGVSQSPSNKVTEKGKDVELRCDPISGHTALYWYRQSLGQGLEFLIYFQGNSAPDKSGLPSDRFSAERTGGSVSTLTIQRTQQEDSAVYLCASSPPGFSGANVLTFGAGSRLTVL.

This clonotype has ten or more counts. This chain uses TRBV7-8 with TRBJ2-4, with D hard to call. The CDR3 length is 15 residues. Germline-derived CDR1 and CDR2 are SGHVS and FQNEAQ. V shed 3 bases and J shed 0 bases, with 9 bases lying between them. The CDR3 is CASSFDGRAKNIQYF. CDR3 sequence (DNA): TGTGCCAGCAGCTTCGACGGTAGAGCCAAAAACATTCAGTACTTC. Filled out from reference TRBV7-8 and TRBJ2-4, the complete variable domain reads GAGVSQSPRYKVAKRGQDVALRCDPISGHVSLFWYQQALGQGPEFLTYFQNEAQLDKSGLPSDRFFAERPEGSVSTLKIQRTQQEDSAVYLCASSFDGRAKNIQYFGAGTRLSVL.

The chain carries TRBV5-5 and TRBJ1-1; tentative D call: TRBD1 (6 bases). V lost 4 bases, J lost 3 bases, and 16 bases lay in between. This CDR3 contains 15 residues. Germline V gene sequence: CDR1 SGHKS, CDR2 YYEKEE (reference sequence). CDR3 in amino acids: CASSRITGSYTEAFF. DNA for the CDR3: TGTGCCAGCAGCCGCATTACAGGGTCCTACACTGAAGCTTTCTTT.

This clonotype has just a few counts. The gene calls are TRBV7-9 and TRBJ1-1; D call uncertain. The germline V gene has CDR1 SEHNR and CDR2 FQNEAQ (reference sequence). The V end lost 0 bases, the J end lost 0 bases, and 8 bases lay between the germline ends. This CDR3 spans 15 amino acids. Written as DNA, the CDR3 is TGTGCCAGCAGCTTAGCGTATAGGGTGAACACTGAAGCTTTCTTT. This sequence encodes CASSLAYRVNTEAFF.

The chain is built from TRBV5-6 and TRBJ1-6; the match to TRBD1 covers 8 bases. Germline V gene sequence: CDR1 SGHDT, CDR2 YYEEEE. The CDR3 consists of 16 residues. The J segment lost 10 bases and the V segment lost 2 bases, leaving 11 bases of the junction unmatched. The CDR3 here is CASSFRGQDGRSPLHF. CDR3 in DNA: TGTGCCAGCAGCTTCCGGGGACAGGATGGGCGCTCACCCCTCCACTTT. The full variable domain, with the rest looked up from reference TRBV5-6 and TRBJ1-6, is DAGVTQSPTHLIKTRGQQVTLRCSPKSGHDTVSWYQQALGQGPQFIFQYYEEEERQRGNFPDRFSGHQFPNYSSELNVNALLLGDSALYLCASSFRGQDGRSPLHFGNGTRLTVT.